Listed below are T cell receptor beta chains from one sample, sequenced in a study of blood T cell repertoires in COVID-19. Method: immunoSEQ multiplex PCR; TCRdb's copy keeps in-frame clones and lacks some. The table records around 70,000 clones, approximately 90% of them present only once. The sequencing input was peripheral blood. These receptors came from a man aged 50 to 59 with COVID-19, enrolled during active disease. Both conserved end residues are part of each CDR3. Fields, in order: J gene, V gene, CDR3 protein.

J gene: TRBJ2-1
V gene: TRBV18
CDR3 protein: CASSPLLAGDNEQFF

J gene: TRBJ1-1
V gene: TRBV5-1
CDR3 protein: CASSLDRAGTEAFF

J gene: TRBJ1-1
V gene: TRBV6-5
CDR3 protein: CASSYSGGGTEAFF

J gene: TRBJ2-6
V gene: TRBV6-5
CDR3 protein: CASSLSRANVLTF

J gene: TRBJ2-1
V gene: TRBV24-1
CDR3 protein: CATSDTSGDYNEQFF

J gene: TRBJ1-5
V gene: TRBV28
CDR3 protein: CASSAREVGNQPQHF

J gene: TRBJ1-1
V gene: TRBV5-6
CDR3 protein: CASSRTGMNTEAFF

J gene: TRBJ2-3
V gene: TRBV15
CDR3 protein: CATSDRLEGNTDTQYF

J gene: TRBJ2-7
V gene: TRBV7-2
CDR3 protein: CASSLGIGRLGAYEQYF

J gene: TRBJ1-2
V gene: TRBV10-3
CDR3 protein: CAISEPGDSRGAYGYTF